The clone carrying this T cell receptor beta chain appeared many times. Its antigen is unidentified. This specimen comes from a study of CD8 T cells in ankylosing spondylitis. Findings of the study overall: In ankylosing spondylitis blood, a motif of seven or eight highly homologous TCR beta variants appeared characteristic. Matched ankylosing spondylitis synovial fluid reportedly contained a significantly enriched population of disease-linked clones.

This CDR3 has 11 amino acids. V was cut by 4 bases and J by 0 bases, with 3 bases left in between. Germline lookup yields CDR1 SQVTM and CDR2 ANQGSEA. TCRdb reanalysed the 5' RACE reads using MiXCR and keeps one entry per CDR3 protein. The data hold around 300,000 distinct CDR3 sequences, with 20% observed a single time. This clonotype was sampled from a female donor with ankylosing spondylitis or in good health (not recorded which). What was sequenced was blood, either unsorted or a sorted T cell fraction (not recorded which). The rearrangement joins TRBV29-1 to TRBJ1-1; no clear D gene. The CDR3 DNA sequence: TGCAGCGTTGGCGTGAACACTGAAGCTTTCTTT. Translating gives CSVGVNTEAFF.